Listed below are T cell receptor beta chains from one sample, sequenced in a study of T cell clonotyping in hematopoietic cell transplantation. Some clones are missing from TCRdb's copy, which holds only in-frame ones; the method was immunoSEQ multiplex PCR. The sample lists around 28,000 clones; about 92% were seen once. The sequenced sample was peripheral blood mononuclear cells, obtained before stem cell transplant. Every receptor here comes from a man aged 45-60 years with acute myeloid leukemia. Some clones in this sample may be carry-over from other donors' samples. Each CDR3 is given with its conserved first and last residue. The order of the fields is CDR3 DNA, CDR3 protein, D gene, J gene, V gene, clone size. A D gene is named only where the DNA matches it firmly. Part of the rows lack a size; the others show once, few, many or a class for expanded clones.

TGTGCCAGCAGCTTATGGACAGGGGGAGTGAACACTGAAGCTTTCTTT | CASSLWTGGVNTEAFF | TRBD1 | TRBJ1-1 | TRBV7-2 | -
TGTGCCAGTAGTAAAGGGACTAGCGGGGTCACAGATACGCAGTATTTT | CASSKGTSGVTDTQYF | TRBD2 | TRBJ2-3 | TRBV19 | -
TGTGCCAGCAGTGAAGTGGCAACTCGCCAAGAGACCCAGTACTTC | CASSEVATRQETQYF | - | TRBJ2-5 | TRBV6-1 | -
TGTGCCAGCAGCTTGGGCTCGGGGGACTCCTACGAGCAGTACTTC | CASSLGSGDSYEQYF | - | TRBJ2-7 | TRBV5-4 | -
TGCAGCGTTGAAGATGGGCGGCAGGATGAAGCTTTCTTT | CSVEDGRQDEAFF | - | TRBJ1-1 | TRBV29-1 | -
TGTGCCATCAGTGAGTCAAGGGGGGCGCATGAAAAACTGTTTTTT | CAISESRGAHEKLFF | - | TRBJ1-4 | TRBV10-3 | -
TGTGCCAGCAGCTCCCAGGGGGAGACCCAGTACTTC | CASSSQGETQYF | - | TRBJ2-5 | TRBV5-4 | -
TGTGCCAGCAGCTTATGGGACAGGGGCCAAGAGACCCAGTACTTC | CASSLWDRGQETQYF | TRBD1 | TRBJ2-5 | TRBV7-9 | -
TGTGCCAGCAGTTTATCGAAGGGCGGGAACTATGGCTACACCTTC | CASSLSKGGNYGYTF | - | TRBJ1-2 | TRBV27 | once
TGTGCCAGCAGCGAGAGCTCTGGAAACACCATATATTTT | CASSESSGNTIYF | - | TRBJ1-3 | TRBV27 | -
TGTGCCAGCAGCTTAACAGGGGGAGCGAACACTGAAGCTTTCTTT | CASSLTGGANTEAFF | TRBD1 | TRBJ1-1 | TRBV6-5 | -
TGTGCCAGCAGGGGGACTGGGCAATGGGCGTACTTC | CASRGTGQWAYF | - | TRBJ2-5 | TRBV27 | -
TGCAGCGCCCTGGGTGAGACCCAGTACTTC | CSALGETQYF | - | TRBJ2-5 | TRBV29-1 | -
TGTGCCAGTAGGACTAGCGGCTCCTCCTACGAGCAGTACTTC | CASRTSGSSYEQYF | TRBD2 | TRBJ2-7 | TRBV19 | -
TGTGCCAGCAGCCAAGAAGGGACTAGCGACTACGAGCAGTACTTC | CASSQEGTSDYEQYF | TRBD2 | TRBJ2-7 | TRBV4-2 | -
TGTGCCAGCAGCGTAGGGACAGGGGGGTACTATGGCTACACCTTC | CASSVGTGGYYGYTF | TRBD1 | TRBJ1-2 | TRBV9 | -
TGTGCCAGCAGTAGGGGAAGCAATCAGCCCCAGCATTTT | CASSRGSNQPQHF | - | TRBJ1-5 | TRBV6-5 | -
TGTGCCAGCAGCCAAGGGCTCGGACTAGCGGCTTTCTTC | CASSQGLGLAAFF | TRBD2 | TRBJ2-1 | TRBV14 | -
TGTGCCTGGAGTACCACCCCCTACGAGCAGTACTTC | CAWSTTPYEQYF | - | TRBJ2-7 | TRBV30 | once
TGTGCCAGCAGCCTTGTGGGGCCGGGACAGGCTAACAATGAGCAGTTCTTC | CASSLVGPGQANNEQFF | TRBD1 | TRBJ2-1 | TRBV7-9 | -
TGTGCCAGCAGCCTTGCTAGCGGGAGCTCCGGGGAAGATACGCAGTATTTT | CASSLASGSSGEDTQYF | TRBD2 | TRBJ2-3 | TRBV11-3 | -
TGTGCCTGGAGTCTAGGCATTCGGCGGTACTTC | CAWSLGIRRYF | - | TRBJ2-7 | TRBV30 | -
TGTGCCAGTAGTATCAGAAGAGGGGACAACACCATATATTTT | CASSIRRGDNTIYF | - | TRBJ1-3 | TRBV19 | -
TGTGCCAGCAGCCAACCGGGACAGTCCTACGAGCAGTACTTC | CASSQPGQSYEQYF | TRBD1 | TRBJ2-7 | TRBV27 | -
TGTGCCAGCAGCTTAAGAACTGGAAACACCATATATTTT | CASSLRTGNTIYF | - | TRBJ1-3 | TRBV7-8 | -
TGTGCCAGCGTCCTCTACAACAATGAGCAGTTCTTC | CASVLYNNEQFF | - | TRBJ2-1 | TRBV2 | -
TGTGCCAGCAGCTTAGATTCTGGGGCCGAGCAGTACTTC | CASSLDSGAEQYF | - | TRBJ2-7 | TRBV7-7 | -
TGCGCCAGCAGTGAGTTGAGGGGGGGTTTAGGTTCGGGGACCCAGTACTTC | CASSELRGGLGSGTQYF | - | TRBJ2-5 | TRBV10-1 | -
TGTGCCAGCAGCTTATTCGTAGGACCTATAAGCGAGCAGTACTTC | CASSLFVGPISEQYF | - | TRBJ2-7 | TRBV11-2 | -
TGTGCCAGTAGTATAGGGACAGGGACCTACGAGCAGTACTTC | CASSIGTGTYEQYF | TRBD1 | TRBJ2-7 | TRBV19 | -
TGTGCCACCAGCAGAGACAGGGGCTACTCCTACGAGCAGTACTTC | CATSRDRGYSYEQYF | - | TRBJ2-7 | TRBV15 | -
TGCGCCAGCAGCCAAGATAGGGGTAACTATGGCTACACCTTC | CASSQDRGNYGYTF | - | TRBJ1-2 | TRBV4-1 | -
TGTGCCAGTAAAATGGGACAGGTCTCTGGCTACACCTTC | CASKMGQVSGYTF | TRBD1 | TRBJ1-2 | TRBV2 | -
TGTGCCAGCAGCTTGGAGGTGGGGACTGAAGCTTTCTTT | CASSLEVGTEAFF | - | TRBJ1-1 | TRBV7-6 | once
TGTGCCAGCAGCTACGTGGCAGTAAACACCGGGGAGCTGTTTTTT | CASSYVAVNTGELFF | - | TRBJ2-2 | TRBV7-8 | -
TGTGCCAGCAGTTACGGGCAAATCACAGATACGCAGTATTTT | CASSYGQITDTQYF | - | TRBJ2-3 | TRBV6-5 | -
TGTGCCAGCAGGAGCGAGCAGGGTGCAACTAATGAAAAACTGTTTTTT | CASRSEQGATNEKLFF | - | TRBJ1-4 | TRBV27 | -
TGTGCCAGCAGTTTAGATATACTGGGCCTCACGAACACCGGGGAGCTGTTTTTT | CASSLDILGLTNTGELFF | - | TRBJ2-2 | TRBV27 | -
TGTGCCAGCCAGACTAGCGGGAGCTCCTACAATGAGCAGTTCTTC | CASQTSGSSYNEQFF | TRBD2 | TRBJ2-1 | TRBV2 | -
TGTGCCAGCAGCTTAACGGGTAGCGGGGGGGCGGATACGCAGTATTTT | CASSLTGSGGADTQYF | TRBD2 | TRBJ2-3 | TRBV7-3 | -
TGTGCCACCAGCCCTAACAGGGGCTCTGGAAACACCATATATTTT | CATSPNRGSGNTIYF | TRBD1 | TRBJ1-3 | TRBV15 | -
TGTGCCAGCAGTGAAGGACTACGGGGGGCGAACTATGGCTACACCTTC | CASSEGLRGANYGYTF | - | TRBJ1-2 | TRBV6-1 | -
TGTGCCAGTAGTCCAGTCACCAGCGAGAACACTGAAGCTTTCTTT | CASSPVTSENTEAFF | - | TRBJ1-1 | TRBV19 | -
TGTGCCATCAGTGACCCCCGTGGCGACACCACCTCAGATACGCAGTATTTT | CAISDPRGDTTSDTQYF | - | TRBJ2-3 | TRBV10-3 | -
TGTGCCAGCAGACAAGACAGGTTCGAGACCCAGTACTTC | CASRQDRFETQYF | - | TRBJ2-5 | TRBV11-2 | -
TGTGCCAGCACCCAGACGGGATACTATAATTCACCCCTCCACTTT | CASTQTGYYNSPLHF | - | TRBJ1-6 | TRBV7-6 | -
TGTGCCAGCAGCAAAAGAACGGAGTTCACCTACGAGCAGTACTTC | CASSKRTEFTYEQYF | - | TRBJ2-7 | TRBV7-8 | -
TGTGCCAGCTCACCAGGAGACAGGGGGACCTACGAGCAGTACTTC | CASSPGDRGTYEQYF | TRBD1 | TRBJ2-7 | TRBV18 | -
TGTGCCAGCAGTACGATCCGGGACAGCGATCAGCCCCAGCATTTT | CASSTIRDSDQPQHF | TRBD1 | TRBJ1-5 | TRBV6-5 | -
TGTGCCAGCTCTCGAGCGGCCTACGAGCAGTACTTC | CASSRAAYEQYF | - | TRBJ2-7 | TRBV18 | -
TGTGCCAGCAGCTCCGGGACTAGCGGATACAATGAGCAGTTCTTC | CASSSGTSGYNEQFF | TRBD2 | TRBJ2-1 | TRBV6-5 | -
TGTGCCAGCAGCCTAGATCCGGAGGGTGCCAATCAGCCCCAGCATTTT | CASSLDPEGANQPQHF | - | TRBJ1-5 | TRBV7-2 | -